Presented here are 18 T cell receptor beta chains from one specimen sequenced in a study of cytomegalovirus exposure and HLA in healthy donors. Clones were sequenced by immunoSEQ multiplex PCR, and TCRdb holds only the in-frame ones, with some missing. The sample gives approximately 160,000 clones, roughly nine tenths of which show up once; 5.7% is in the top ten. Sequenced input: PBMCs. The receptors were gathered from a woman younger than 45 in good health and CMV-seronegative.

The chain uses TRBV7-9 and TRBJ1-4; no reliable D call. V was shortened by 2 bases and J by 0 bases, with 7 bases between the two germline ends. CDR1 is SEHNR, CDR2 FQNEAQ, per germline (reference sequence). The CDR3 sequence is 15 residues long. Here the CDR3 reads CASSLHTTTNEKLFF. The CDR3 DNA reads TGTGCCAGCAGCTTACACACAACAACTAATGAAAAACTGTTTTTT.

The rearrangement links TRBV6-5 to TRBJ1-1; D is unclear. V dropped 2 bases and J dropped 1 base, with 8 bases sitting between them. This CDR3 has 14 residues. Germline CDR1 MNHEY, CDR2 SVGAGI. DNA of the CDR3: TGTGCCAGCAGTTACGGTGGCAAGAACACTGAAGCTTTCTTT. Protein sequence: CASSYGGKNTEAFF.

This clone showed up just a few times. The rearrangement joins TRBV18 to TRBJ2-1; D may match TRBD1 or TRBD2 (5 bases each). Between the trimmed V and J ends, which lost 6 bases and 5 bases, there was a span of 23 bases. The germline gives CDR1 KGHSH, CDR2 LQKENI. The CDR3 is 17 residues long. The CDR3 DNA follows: TGTGCCAGCTCTCCCAAGAGGCGCCAAGGGACGGACAATGAGCAGTTCTTC. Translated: CASSPKRRQGTDNEQFF.

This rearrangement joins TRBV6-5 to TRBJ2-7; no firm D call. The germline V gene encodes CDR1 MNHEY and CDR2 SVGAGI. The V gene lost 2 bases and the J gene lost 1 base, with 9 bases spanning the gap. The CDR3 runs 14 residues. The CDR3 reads CASSYAQLSYEQYF. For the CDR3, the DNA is TGTGCCAGCAGTTACGCGCAGCTTTCCTACGAGCAGTACTTC.

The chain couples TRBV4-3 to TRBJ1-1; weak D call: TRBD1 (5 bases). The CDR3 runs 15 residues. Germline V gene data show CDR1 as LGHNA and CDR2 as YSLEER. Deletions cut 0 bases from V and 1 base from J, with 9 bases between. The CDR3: CASSQDGGANTEAFF. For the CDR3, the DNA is TGCGCCAGCAGCCAAGACGGCGGGGCGAACACTGAAGCTTTCTTT.

The CDR3 protein is CSVFGTRETQYF. CDR3 DNA: TGCAGCGTTTTTGGAACACGGGAGACCCAGTACTTC. The rearrangement uses TRBV29-1 and TRBJ2-5; D is unresolved. The V gene lost 5 bases and the J gene lost 5 bases, with 12 bases spanning the gap. CDR3 length equals 12 residues. The V gene's germline CDR1 is SQVTM and CDR2 ANQGSEA.

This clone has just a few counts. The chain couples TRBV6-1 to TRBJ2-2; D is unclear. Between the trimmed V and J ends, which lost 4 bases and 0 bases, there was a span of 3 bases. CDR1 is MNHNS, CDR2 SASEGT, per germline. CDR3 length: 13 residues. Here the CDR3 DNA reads TGTGCCAGCAGTGTCTCGAACACCGGGGAGCTGTTTTTT. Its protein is CASSVSNTGELFF.

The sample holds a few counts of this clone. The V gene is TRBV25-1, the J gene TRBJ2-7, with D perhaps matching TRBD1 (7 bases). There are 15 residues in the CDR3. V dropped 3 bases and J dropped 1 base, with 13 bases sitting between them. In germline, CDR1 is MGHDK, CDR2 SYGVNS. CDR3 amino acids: CASSDGGTDSYEQYF. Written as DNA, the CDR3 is TGTGCCAGCAGTGATGGGGGGACAGATTCCTACGAGCAGTACTTC.

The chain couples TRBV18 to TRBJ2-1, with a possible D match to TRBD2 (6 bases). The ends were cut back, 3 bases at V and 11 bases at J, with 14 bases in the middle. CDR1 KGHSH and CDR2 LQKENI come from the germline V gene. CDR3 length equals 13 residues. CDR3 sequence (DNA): TGTGCCAGCTCACCGCAGGAGGGTATGAAGCAGTTCTTC. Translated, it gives CASSPQEGMKQFF. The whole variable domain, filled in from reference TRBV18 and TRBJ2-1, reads NAGVMQNPRHLVRRRGQEARLRCSPMKGHSHVYWYRQLPEEGLKFMVYLQKENIIDESGMPKERFSAEFPKEGPSILRIQQVVRGDSAAYFCASSPQEGMKQFFGPGTRLTVL.

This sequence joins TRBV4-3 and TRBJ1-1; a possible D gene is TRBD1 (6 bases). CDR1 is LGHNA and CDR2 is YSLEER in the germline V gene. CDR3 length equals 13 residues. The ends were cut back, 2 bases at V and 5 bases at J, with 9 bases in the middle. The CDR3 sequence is CASSQSRGTEAFF. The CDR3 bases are TGCGCCAGCAGCCAATCTAGGGGGACTGAAGCTTTCTTT.

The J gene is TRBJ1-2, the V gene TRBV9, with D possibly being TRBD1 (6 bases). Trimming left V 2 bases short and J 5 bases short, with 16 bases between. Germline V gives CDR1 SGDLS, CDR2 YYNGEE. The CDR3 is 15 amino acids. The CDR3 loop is CASSVGTSSSYGYTF. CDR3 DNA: TGTGCCAGCAGCGTGGGGACATCCAGTTCGTATGGCTACACCTTC.

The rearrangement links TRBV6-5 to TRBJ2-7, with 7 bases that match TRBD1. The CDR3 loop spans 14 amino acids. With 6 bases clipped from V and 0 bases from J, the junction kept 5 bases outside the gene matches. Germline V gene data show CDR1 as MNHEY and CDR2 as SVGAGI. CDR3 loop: CASRQTGSSYEQYF. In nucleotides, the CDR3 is TGTGCCAGCAGACAGACAGGGAGCTCCTACGAGCAGTACTTC.

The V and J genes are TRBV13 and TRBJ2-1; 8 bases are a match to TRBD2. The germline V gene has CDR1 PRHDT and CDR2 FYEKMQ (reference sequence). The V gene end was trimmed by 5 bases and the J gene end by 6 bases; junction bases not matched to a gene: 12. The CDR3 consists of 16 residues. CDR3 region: CASSPRRTSLSNEQFF. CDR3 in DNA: TGTGCCAGCAGCCCCCGGCGGACTAGCCTCAGCAATGAGCAGTTCTTC.

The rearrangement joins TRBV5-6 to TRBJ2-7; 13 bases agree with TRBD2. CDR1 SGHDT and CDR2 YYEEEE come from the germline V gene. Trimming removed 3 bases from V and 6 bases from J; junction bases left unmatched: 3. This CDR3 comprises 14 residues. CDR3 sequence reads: CASSWGLAGPEQYF. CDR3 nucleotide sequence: TGTGCCAGCAGCTGGGGACTAGCGGGGCCCGAGCAGTACTTC.

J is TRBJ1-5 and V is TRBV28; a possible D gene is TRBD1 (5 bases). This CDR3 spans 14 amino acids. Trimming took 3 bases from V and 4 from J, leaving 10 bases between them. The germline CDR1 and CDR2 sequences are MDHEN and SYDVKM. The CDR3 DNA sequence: TGTGCCAGCAGTTTCGGAACAGGAAATCAGCCCCAGCATTTT. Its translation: CASSFGTGNQPQHF.

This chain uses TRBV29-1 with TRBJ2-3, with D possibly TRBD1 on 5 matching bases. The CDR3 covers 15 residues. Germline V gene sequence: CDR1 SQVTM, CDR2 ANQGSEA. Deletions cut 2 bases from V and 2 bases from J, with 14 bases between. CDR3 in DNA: TGCAGCGTTGAAATTTTAGACAGTAACACAGATACGCAGTATTTT. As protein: CSVEILDSNTDTQYF.

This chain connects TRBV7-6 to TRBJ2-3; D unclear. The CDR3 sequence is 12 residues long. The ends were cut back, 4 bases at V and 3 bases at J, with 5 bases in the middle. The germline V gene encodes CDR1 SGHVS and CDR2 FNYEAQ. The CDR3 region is CASSWGTDTQYF. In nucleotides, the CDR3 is TGTGCCAGCAGCTGGGGTACAGATACGCAGTATTTT.

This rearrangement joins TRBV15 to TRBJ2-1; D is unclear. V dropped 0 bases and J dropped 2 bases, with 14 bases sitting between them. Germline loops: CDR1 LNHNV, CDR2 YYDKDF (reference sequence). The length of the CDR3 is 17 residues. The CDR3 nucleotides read TGTGCCACCAGCAGAGATCCGGCGTCTAAACCCTACAATGAGCAGTTCTTC. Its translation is CATSRDPASKPYNEQFF.